The 30 T cell receptor beta chains below were found in one sample sequenced in a study of T cells in Graves' hyperthyroidism and ophthalmopathy. Regions amplified from RNA transcripts were the TCR beta CDR3 regions. The HTBI primer set drove a first-round RT-PCR of the TCR CDR3. TCRdb redid the calling of the multiplex PCR reads with MiXCR, one entry per CDR3 protein. The sample shows 480,000 or so distinct CDR3 sequences, 40% to 55% of them seen only once. Sequencing input: peripheral blood or thyroid tissue (not recorded which). Receptors originate from an adult woman with Graves' disease, either hyperthyroidism or ophthalmopathy (not recorded which).

This clonotype showed up just a few times. A much larger clone differs by one base, so this may be a read error. The rearrangement uses TRBV9 and TRBJ1-2; TRBD1 matches at 7 bases. CDR1 and CDR2 from the germline V gene are SGDLS and YYNGEE. The CDR3 is 14 residues long. V lost 3 bases to trimming and J lost 1 base; unmatched junction nucleotides: 3. The CDR3 nucleotides read TGTGCCAGCAGCGCCGGGACAGTTAACTATGGCTACACCTTC. Translation: CASSAGTVNYGYTF.

The chain uses TRBV29-1 and TRBJ1-3; 7 bases line up with TRBD1. With 4 bases clipped from V and 4 bases from J, the junction kept 10 bases outside the gene matches. The CDR3 spans 15 residues. Germline loops: CDR1 SQVTM, CDR2 ANQGSEA. The CDR3 protein is CSVGGTAIGGNTIYF. In DNA form, the CDR3 reads TGCAGCGTTGGGGGGACAGCAATAGGAGGAAACACCATATATTTT.

CDR3 sequence reads: CASSDRVGTDTQYF. CDR3 nucleotide sequence: TGTGCCAGCAGCGACAGGGTTGGCACAGATACGCAGTATTTT. V gene TRBV14 combines with J gene TRBJ2-3; 7 bases are shared with TRBD1. Germline CDR1 reads SGHDN; CDR2 reads FVKESK. Trimming took 5 bases from V and 1 from J; bases not matched to a gene: 3. This CDR3 has 14 residues.

The chain joins TRBV15 to TRBJ2-2; TRBD1 is a possible D gene (5 bases). The CDR3 spans 15 residues. V was trimmed by 3 bases and J by 5 bases, leaving 13 bases between them. Germline CDR1 is LNHNV and CDR2 is YYDKDF (reference sequence). Written as DNA, the CDR3 is TGTGCCACCAGCAGTAGTGACAGCTTAACCGGGGAGCTGTTTTTT. This codes for CATSSSDSLTGELFF. The full variable domain, in which reference TRBV15 and TRBJ2-2 provide the parts outside the CDR3, is DAMVIQNPRYQVTQFGKPVTLSCSQTLNHNVMYWYQQKSSQAPKLLFHYYDKDFNNEADTPDNFQSRRPNTSFCFLDIRSPGLGDTAMYLCATSSSDSLTGELFFGEGSRLTVL.

This clonotype was counted only a few times. The V gene is TRBV6-5, the J gene TRBJ1-1; weak D call: TRBD1 (5 bases). Germline-derived CDR1 and CDR2 are MNHEY and SVGAGI. The CDR3 runs 16 residues. V lost 1 base, J lost 1 base, and 13 bases lay in between. CDR3: CASSYLAPDRNTEAFF. CDR3 DNA sequence: TGTGCCAGCAGTTACTTGGCCCCAGACAGGAACACTGAAGCTTTCTTT.

The chain has TRBV29-1 and TRBJ2-7; 8 bases are a match to TRBD1. The CDR3 contains 11 residues. Germline-derived CDR1 and CDR2 are SQVTM and ANQGSEA. V trimming: 7 bases; J trimming: 5 bases; junction bases outside the gene matches: 4. CDR3 sequence reads: CSDPRGHEQYF. CDR3 nucleotides: TGCAGCGACCCCAGGGGGCACGAGCAGTACTTC.

The chain employs TRBV2 and TRBJ1-6; TRBD1 matches at 8 bases. V lost 7 bases and J lost 5; bases outside the gene matches: 10. This CDR3 spans 16 amino acids. Germline-derived CDR1 and CDR2 are SNHLY and FYNNEI. CDR3 in amino acids: CASTDRGYRDNSPLHF. In nucleotides, the CDR3 is TGTGCCAGCACCGACAGGGGCTATAGGGATAATTCACCCCTCCACTTT.

CDR3 sequence: CATSDVGQGPGQPQHF. Here the CDR3 DNA reads TGTGCCACCAGTGATGTAGGACAGGGGCCAGGTCAGCCCCAGCATTTT. This chain uses TRBV24-1 with TRBJ1-5, with 9 bases identical to TRBD1. CDR3 size: 16 residues. Germline values: CDR1 KGHDR, CDR2 SFDVKD. J gave up 6 bases and V 3 bases, and 8 bases lay outside the gene matches.

This chain joins TRBV29-1 and TRBJ2-5, with 8 nucleotides matching TRBD2. The ends lost 4 bases at V and 7 bases at J; junction bases unmatched: 11. The germline CDR1 and CDR2 sequences are SQVTM and ANQGSEA. The CDR3 has 14 residues. CDR3 sequence: CSVGGGTRGGTQYF. CDR3 in DNA: TGCAGCGTTGGGGGGGGGACTAGAGGGGGGACCCAGTACTTC.

V usage is TRBV5-1 and J usage is TRBJ2-2; 7 bases map to TRBD2. This CDR3 spans 13 amino acids. Trimming at V came to 6 bases and at J to 6 bases, leaving 5 bases not matched to a gene. CDR1 is SGHRS and CDR2 is YFSETQ in the germline V gene. The CDR3 here is CASTHGRAGELFF. CDR3 nucleotides: TGCGCCAGCACCCATGGGAGGGCCGGGGAGCTGTTTTTT.

This clonotype was counted only a few times. V gene TRBV7-2 combines with J gene TRBJ2-7; D tentatively reads TRBD1 or TRBD2 (6 bases each). Germline V lookup: CDR1 SGHTA, CDR2 FQGNSA. The CDR3 totals 15 residues. Between the trimmed V and J ends, which lost 1 base and 4 bases, there was a span of 14 bases. The CDR3 DNA reads as TGTGCCAGCAGCTTAGGGGGGGCTGGGGGGTACGAGCAGTACTTC. As protein: CASSLGGAGGYEQYF.

This clonotype occurred many times. The V call is TRBV20-1, the J call TRBJ2-2, with D tentatively TRBD2 (5 bases). This CDR3 is 13 amino acids long. The V and J ends lost 5 bases and 4 bases respectively, with 11 bases between them. The germline V gene encodes CDR1 DFQATT and CDR2 SNEGSKA (reference sequence). The CDR3 nucleotides read TGCAGTGCTTCCGGGATCACCACCGGGGAGCTGTTTTTT. Translation gives CSASGITTGELFF.

V usage is TRBV12-3 or TRBV12-4 and J usage is TRBJ1-6; D is uncertain. This CDR3 is built from 14 residues. Trimming shortened V by 5 bases and J by 10 bases, and 15 bases separated the two germline ends. The CDR3 sequence is CASSDSLGRSPLHF. The CDR3 nucleotides read TGTGCCAGCAGTGACTCTCTGGGGAGATCACCCCTCCACTTT.

This rearrangement joins TRBV29-1 to TRBJ1-1; D is unclear. The CDR3 has 12 residues. CDR1 and CDR2 from the germline V gene are SQVTM and ANQGSEA. The V and J ends lost 3 bases and 4 bases respectively, with 9 bases between them. The CDR3 loop is CSVDHGVTEAFF. The CDR3 DNA follows: TGCAGCGTTGACCACGGGGTCACTGAAGCTTTCTTT.

This clonotype was observed at least ten times. This chain joins TRBV5-5 and TRBJ1-2; D possibly corresponds to TRBD1 (6 bases). V dropped 0 bases and J dropped 3 bases, with 12 bases sitting between them. This CDR3 region has 15 residues. In germline, CDR1 is SGHKS, CDR2 YYEKEE (reference sequence). CDR3 protein: CASSLGTASYYGYTF. The CDR3 nucleotides are TGTGCCAGCAGCTTGGGGACAGCCTCTTACTATGGCTACACCTTC.

The chain joins TRBV10-3 to TRBJ2-7; D possibly corresponds to TRBD2 (5 bases). Per germline, CDR1 ENHRY and CDR2 SYGVKD. CDR3 length: 15 residues. Trimming pared 4 bases from V and 2 bases from J, leaving 15 bases between. The DNA for the CDR3 is TGTGCCATCAGTGGAGGCGAGGGTCTGACCTACGAGCAGTACTTC. Residues: CAISGGEGLTYEQYF.

This clonotype has a single count. The chain joins TRBV20-1 to TRBJ1-2, with D possibly being TRBD1 (6 bases). The CDR3 is 12 residues long. Germline V lookup: CDR1 DFQATT, CDR2 SNEGSKA (reference sequence). Trimming took 1 base from V and 8 from J, leaving 11 bases between them. The CDR3 DNA reads TGCAGTGCTAGAGTAGGGGGGCGAGGCTACACCTTC. It specifies CSARVGGRGYTF.

This clonotype was counted only a few times. CDR3 sequence: CSVTYRDYGYTF. CDR3 DNA sequence: TGCAGCGTAACTTATCGAGACTATGGCTACACCTTC. The chain combines TRBV29-1 with TRBJ1-2; unclear D gene. The CDR3 covers 12 residues. Trimming took 6 bases from V and 3 from J, leaving 11 bases between them. Germline lookup yields CDR1 SQVTM and CDR2 ANQGSEA.

This clonotype was picked up many times. This sequence joins TRBV7-2 and TRBJ2-7; no clear D. The CDR3 has 15 residues. The V gene lost 1 base and the J gene lost 0 bases, with 10 bases spanning the gap. Germline CDR1 reads SGHTA; CDR2 reads FQGNSA. CDR3 in amino acids: CASSLGVLHSYEQYF. In DNA, the CDR3 is TGTGCCAGCAGCTTAGGGGTATTACACTCCTACGAGCAGTACTTC.

The V gene is TRBV9, the J gene TRBJ2-2; a weak D match, TRBD2 (5 bases). The CDR3 is 13 amino acids. CDR1 SGDLS and CDR2 YYNGEE come from the germline V gene. The ends were cut back, 5 bases at V and 8 bases at J, with 13 bases in the middle. The CDR3 bases are TGTGCCAGCAGGATAGGACTCGGGGGGGAGCTGTTTTTT. Translating it yields CASRIGLGGELFF.

This clonotype came up many times. The gene calls are TRBV20-1 and TRBJ1-2; weak D call: TRBD1 (6 bases). Germline assignment: CDR1 DFQATT and CDR2 SNEGSKA (reference sequence). The CDR3 covers 14 residues. V was shortened by 7 bases and J by 4 bases, with 19 bases between the two germline ends. The CDR3 nucleotides are TGCAGTGTTGCCAGGGGTGGATCGGGCTATGGCTACACCTTC. Its protein product is CSVARGGSGYGYTF.

The chain recombines TRBV7-8 with TRBJ2-7; 7 bases align to TRBD2. The CDR3 has 14 residues. After removal of 5 bases from V and 2 bases from J, the junction contained 6 bases not matched to a gene. The V gene's germline CDR1 is SGHVS and CDR2 FQNEAQ. CDR3 sequence reads: CASSIGLGAYEQYF. The CDR3 DNA reads as TGTGCCAGCAGCATCGGACTAGGCGCCTACGAGCAGTACTTC. Full variable domain (missing parts from reference TRBV7-8 and TRBJ2-7): GAGVSQSPRYKVAKRGQDVALRCDPISGHVSLFWYQQALGQGPEFLTYFQNEAQLDKSGLPSDRFFAERPEGSVSTLKIQRTQQEDSAVYLCASSIGLGAYEQYFGPGTRLTVT.

The table lists this clonotype with many counts. Germline and junction disagree at one end, which may indicate a read error. This chain joins TRBV4-2 and TRBJ1-6; D is unclear. This CDR3 contains 13 residues. Germline V gene sequence: CDR1 LGHNA, CDR2 YNFKEQ. The chain's CDR3 is CASSQEVDSPLHF. The CDR3 DNA follows: TGCGCCAGCAGCCAAGAAGTTGACTCACCCCTCCACTTT.

This clonotype was detected ten times or more. This chain joins TRBV25-1 and TRBJ2-7; the match to TRBD1 covers 7 bases. The CDR3 runs 15 residues. V shed 4 bases and J 4 bases; nucleotides not matched to a gene: 10. Germline V gives CDR1 MGHDK, CDR2 SYGVNS. The CDR3 region has the DNA TGTGCCAGCAGTGGAGACCGGGACAGACATTACGAGCAGTACTTC. Its translation: CASSGDRDRHYEQYF.

The gene calls are TRBV4-2 and TRBJ1-5, with TRBD1 matching 8 bases. The V and J ends lost 6 bases and 4 bases, in that order; junction bases with no gene match: 11. CDR1 and CDR2 from the germline V gene are LGHNA and YNFKEQ. This CDR3 region has 16 residues. DNA of the CDR3: TGTGCCAGCAGTTTATTGGGGCAGGGGGCGAATCAGCCCCAGCATTTT. This codes for CASSLLGQGANQPQHF.

Points on this clonotype: A read error may account for a junction end that differs from germline. The chain is built from TRBV10-2 and TRBJ1-4, with TRBD1 identical over 12 bases. The CDR3 spans 15 residues. CDR1 is WSHSY, CDR2 SAAADI, per germline. The CDR3 nucleotides are TGTGCCAGCAGTCCCCCGGGACAGGGGGCGAGAAAACTGTTTTTT. Protein sequence: CASSPPGQGARKLFF.

This clonotype was seen ten or more times. The chain combines TRBV19 with TRBJ2-7; perhaps TRBD1 as D (5 bases). The CDR3 is made up of 14 amino acids. The ends were cut back, 3 bases at V and 1 base at J, with 10 bases in the middle. Germline loops: CDR1 LNHDA, CDR2 SQIVND (reference sequence). The CDR3 sequence is CASSMGQGSYEQYF. DNA of the CDR3: TGTGCCAGTAGTATGGGGCAGGGTTCCTACGAGCAGTACTTC.

By proportion, this clonotype is medium-sized (0.01 to 0.1%). The genes are TRBV7-9 and TRBJ1-4; 7 bases match TRBD1. The CDR3 sequence is 14 residues long. J was trimmed by 2 bases and V by 7 bases; bases with no gene match: 4. Germline assignment: CDR1 SEHNR and CDR2 FQNEAQ (reference sequence). The DNA of the CDR3 is TGTGCCAGCATAGCCAGGGGGACTAATGAAAAACTGTTTTTT. This gives the protein CASIARGTNEKLFF.

This clonotype was counted many times. The chain recombines TRBV4-2 with TRBJ2-2; TRBD2 is a possible D gene (6 bases). The germline CDR1 and CDR2 sequences are LGHNA and YNFKEQ. With 3 bases removed from V and 3 bases from J, the gap between germline ends came to 11 bases. The CDR3 contains 15 residues. The CDR3 loop reads CASSQMGLDTGELFF. The CDR3 DNA reads as TGTGCCAGCAGCCAGATGGGACTCGACACCGGGGAGCTGTTTTTT.

The chain combines TRBV20-1 with TRBJ2-5; 13 bases are shared with TRBD2. The better agreement between TRBJ2-1 and the DNA end casts doubt on the J call. Germline CDR1 and CDR2: DFQATT and SNEGSKA (reference sequence). The CDR3 has 13 amino acids. CDR3 nucleotide sequence: TGCAGTGCAAGACTAGCGGGAGGCAATGAGCAGTTCTTC. Protein: CSARLAGGNEQFF.